These 21 T cell receptor beta chains originate from one sample sequenced in a study of blood T cell repertoires in COVID-19. Measured with immunoSEQ multiplex PCR; TCRdb has only the in-frame clones, and not every one. This table holds about 310,000 clones, 75% to 90% found once. The sample was PBMCs or T cells enriched from blood (not recorded which). Receptors originate from a young woman who had been exposed to COVID-19.

This clone was seen just once. The chain has TRBV4-1 and TRBJ2-7; possible D gene TRBD2, 6 bases. The CDR3 is 17 residues long. V lost 1 base and J lost 2, with 18 bases in between. The germline V gene has CDR1 MGHRA and CDR2 YSYEKL. The CDR3 sequence: CASSQASPGLFTYEQYF. CDR3 in DNA: TGCGCCAGCAGCCAAGCCTCCCCGGGACTCTTCACCTACGAGCAGTACTTC.

DNA for the CDR3: TGTGCCAGCAAAGTCGGACAGGGCAATCAGCCCCAGCATTTT. Its protein is CASKVGQGNQPQHF. V and J are TRBV27 and TRBJ1-5; TRBD1 aligns across 7 bases. V lost 7 bases, J lost 2 bases, and 5 bases stayed unmatched. The germline V gene has CDR1 MNHEY and CDR2 SMNVEV (reference sequence). The CDR3 contains 14 residues.

The J gene is TRBJ1-1, the V gene TRBV27; 8 bases line up with TRBD1. The CDR3 length is 12 residues. In germline, CDR1 is MNHEY, CDR2 SMNVEV (reference sequence). V lost 6 bases and J lost 7; bases outside the gene matches: 4. The CDR3 is CASRLDRGEAFF. The DNA of the CDR3 is TGTGCCAGCAGGCTCGACAGGGGTGAAGCTTTCTTT.

The chain links TRBV7-3 to TRBJ2-2; 8 nucleotides agree with TRBD2. The junction had 2 bases not matched to a gene; V was cut back by 8 bases and J by 0 bases. The CDR3 length is 14 residues. Germline V gene sequence: CDR1 SGHTA, CDR2 FQGTGA. This CDR3 reads CASGTRSNTGELFF. The CDR3 DNA sequence: TGTGCCAGCGGGACTAGGTCGAACACCGGGGAGCTGTTTTTT.

The chain links TRBV28 to TRBJ2-1; tentatively, D is TRBD1 (5 bases). V dropped 4 bases and J dropped 3 bases, with 22 bases sitting between them. The length of the CDR3 is 18 residues. Germline CDR1 is MDHEN and CDR2 is SYDVKM. The CDR3 sequence: CASSSEKGFSRIYNEQFF. As DNA, the CDR3 is TGTGCCAGCAGTTCGGAAAAGGGGTTCTCGCGGATCTACAATGAGCAGTTCTTC.

The J gene is TRBJ1-5, the V gene TRBV28; D remains unclear. Trimming took 3 bases from V and 8 from J, leaving 20 bases between them. CDR3 length: 16 amino acids. Per germline, CDR1 MDHEN and CDR2 SYDVKM. The CDR3 loop is CASSFVGRGNSKPQHF. DNA for the CDR3: TGTGCCAGCAGTTTTGTTGGGCGGGGTAATAGTAAGCCCCAGCATTTT.

The chain has TRBV28 and TRBJ1-3, with D tentatively TRBD1 (6 bases). This CDR3 comprises 16 residues. Germline lookup yields CDR1 MDHEN and CDR2 SYDVKM. V dropped 6 bases and J dropped 2 bases, with 17 bases sitting between them. DNA for the CDR3: TGTGCCAGCAGCCAAGGGGGAGCAGGGGCTGGAAACACCATATATTTT. This gives the protein CASSQGGAGAGNTIYF.

This rearrangement joins TRBV7-2 to TRBJ2-7, with TRBD1 identical over 8 bases. V shed 5 bases and J 4 bases; nucleotides not matched to a gene: 7. Germline assignment: CDR1 SGHTA and CDR2 FQGNSA. This CDR3 contains 14 residues. In DNA form, the CDR3 reads TGTGCCAGCAGCGGACGGACAGGGACTTACGAGCAGTACTTC. Translation gives CASSGRTGTYEQYF. Supplemented by reference TRBV7-2 and TRBJ2-7, the full variable domain reads GAGVSQSPSNKVTEKGKDVELRCDPISGHTALYWYRQSLGQGLEFLIYFQGNSAPDKSGLPSDRFSAERTGGSVSTLTIQRTQQEDSAVYLCASSGRTGTYEQYFGPGTRLTVT.

The chain joins TRBV25-1 to TRBJ2-3; 15 bases are shared with TRBD2. Germline V gives CDR1 MGHDK, CDR2 SYGVNS. The ends lost 3 bases at V and 6 bases at J; junction bases unmatched: 10. The CDR3 extends over 18 amino acids. The CDR3 DNA sequence: TGTGCCAGCAGTGATCATAGGACTAGCGGGGGGGCGTCCGATACGCAGTATTTT. Its translation is CASSDHRTSGGASDTQYF. Full variable domain (rest looked up from reference TRBV25-1 and TRBJ2-3): EADIYQTPRYLVIGTGKKITLECSQTMGHDKMYWYQQDPGMELHLIHYSYGVNSTEKGDLSSESTVSRIRTEHFPLTLESARPSHTSQYLCASSDHRTSGGASDTQYFGPGTRLTVL.

This clone was counted a single time. The CDR3, as DNA: TGTGCCAGCAGCCCTAGTTACACCCACACTGAAGCTTTCTTT. It yields the protein CASSPSYTHTEAFF. The genes are TRBV7-9 and TRBJ1-1; the D is unclear. Germline V gene sequence: CDR1 SEHNR, CDR2 FQNEAQ (reference sequence). The CDR3 spans 14 residues. Trimming removed 5 bases at V and 3 bases at J, with 13 bases between.

The chain has TRBV6-5 and TRBJ2-7; 13 bases align to TRBD2. The CDR3 covers 15 residues. Per germline, CDR1 MNHEY and CDR2 SVGAGI. Germline trimming cut 5 bases from V and 7 bases from J; bases unmatched to any gene: 8. The CDR3 nucleotides are TGTGCCAGCAGTCCAAGGACTAGCGGGGGCTATGAGCAGTACTTC. It specifies CASSPRTSGGYEQYF.

The CDR3 nucleotides read TGTGCCAGCTCATCAAATCAGGGCGCGAACACTGAAGCTTTCTTT. The encoded protein is CASSSNQGANTEAFF. This rearrangement joins TRBV18 to TRBJ1-1, with D perhaps matching TRBD1 (5 bases). V lost 5 bases and J 1 base, leaving 14 bases between the germline ends. The germline V gene encodes CDR1 KGHSH and CDR2 LQKENI. The CDR3 spans 15 residues.

The CDR3 spells CASSAVGGNTEAFF. Written as DNA, the CDR3 is TGTGCCAGTAGTGCAGTGGGGGGAAACACTGAAGCTTTCTTT. The chain carries TRBV19 and TRBJ1-1, with a weak D call TRBD1 (5 bases). The CDR3 runs to 14 residues. The germline CDR1 and CDR2 sequences are LNHDA and SQIVND (reference sequence). V lost 5 bases to trimming and J lost 2 bases, with 12 bases between them.

The rearrangement joins TRBV9 to TRBJ2-7, with a possible D match to TRBD2 (5 bases). CDR1 is SGDLS and CDR2 is YYNGEE in the germline V gene. This CDR3 is 14 amino acids long. The V gene lost 2 bases and the J gene lost 2 bases, with 11 bases spanning the gap. This CDR3 reads CASSVSSAPYEQYF. CDR3 nucleotide sequence: TGTGCCAGCAGCGTCAGTAGCGCCCCCTACGAGCAGTACTTC. Full variable domain (outside the CDR3, taken from reference TRBV9 and TRBJ2-7): DSGVTQTPKHLITATGQRVTLRCSPRSGDLSVYWYQQSLDQGLQFLIQYYNGEERAKGNILERFSAQQFPDLHSELNLSSLELGDSALYFCASSVSSAPYEQYFGPGTRLTVT.

A word on this clone: The same CDR3 also results from other DNA sequences found in this sample. The chain links TRBV15 to TRBJ1-1, with 8 bases fitting TRBD1. Germline V gene data show CDR1 as LNHNV and CDR2 as YYDKDF (reference sequence). The junction had 5 bases not matched to a gene; V was cut back by 3 bases and J by 2 bases. This CDR3 comprises 15 residues. The CDR3, as DNA: TGTGCCACCAGCAGGTTGGACAGGGCAAACACTGAAGCTTTCTTT. Translated, it gives CATSRLDRANTEAFF.

The chain employs TRBV7-9 and TRBJ2-3, with TRBD2 matching 7 bases. Germline CDR1 and CDR2: SEHNR and FQNEAQ (reference sequence). CDR3 length equals 15 residues. J gave up 0 bases and V 3 bases, and 3 bases lay outside the gene matches. The CDR3 reads CASSFASGSTDTQYF. DNA for the CDR3: TGTGCCAGCAGCTTTGCTAGCGGTAGCACAGATACGCAGTATTTT.

The chain's CDR3 is CASSSQQGVEQFF. The CDR3, as DNA: TGTGCCAGCAGCTCACAACAGGGGGTAGAGCAGTTCTTC. This chain connects TRBV5-6 to TRBJ2-1, with 8 bases fitting TRBD1. Germline lookup yields CDR1 SGHDT and CDR2 YYEEEE. The J segment lost 10 bases and the V segment lost 3 bases, leaving 6 bases of the junction unmatched. The CDR3 totals 13 residues.

The genes are TRBV6-5 and TRBJ2-6; no clear D gene. The CDR3 is 15 residues long. CDR1 and CDR2 (germline): MNHEY, SVGAGI. V was trimmed by 7 bases and J by 2 bases, leaving 12 bases between them. CDR3 sequence reads: CASNPKSTGANVLTF. The CDR3 DNA follows: TGTGCCAGCAATCCGAAGTCTACTGGGGCCAACGTCCTGACTTTC.

This clone was seen a few times. V is TRBV12-3 or TRBV12-4 and J is TRBJ2-7; D remains ambiguous. The CDR3 runs to 13 residues. Trimming took 2 bases from V and 7 from J, leaving 12 bases between them. CDR3 region: CASSLTSLVEQYF. CDR3 in DNA: TGTGCCAGCAGTTTAACGTCCCTAGTGGAGCAGTACTTC.

This chain links TRBV5-1 with TRBJ2-3; TRBD2 matches 8 bases. Trimming at V came to 2 bases and at J to 6 bases, leaving 8 bases not matched to a gene. The CDR3 sequence is 15 residues long. Per the germline V gene, CDR1 is SGHRS and CDR2 is YFSETQ. The CDR3 region has the DNA TGCGCCAGCAGCTTATCCGGGACTAGTTCTGATACGCAGTATTTT. It encodes CASSLSGTSSDTQYF.

The chain has TRBV30 and TRBJ2-1; 10 nucleotides agree with TRBD2. V was clipped by 8 bases and J by 8 bases; unmatched bases: 12. This CDR3 comprises 14 residues. Germline loops: CDR1 GTSNPN, CDR2 SVGIG (reference sequence). The CDR3 sequence is CAHMGSGGADEQFF. The CDR3 region has the DNA TGTGCCCACATGGGGAGCGGGGGGGCGGATGAGCAGTTCTTC.